The clone carrying this T cell receptor beta chain was seen only a few times. The sample belongs to a study of low-dose radiotherapy and immunotherapy resistance in tumors. The time point is: after trial treatment. The treatment was: LDRT plus nivolumab, ipilimumab, low-dose cyclophosphamide and aspirin (RACIN trial). Both a constant-region primer and a V-primer adapter served to amplify TCRs across roughly 21 PCR cycles. From the reads, TCRdb called clonotypes with MiXCR, one entry per CDR3 protein. Of roughly 50,000 distinct CDR3 sequences listed, around a third are singletons. The clonotype comes from a male donor with rectosigmoid adenocarcinoma. Here the sequenced sample was PBMCs, taken after low-dose radiotherapy plus immunotherapy.

The CDR3 sequence: CASSFPLSGGPGTDTQYF. In nucleotides, the CDR3 is TGTGCCAGCAGCTTCCCCCTTTCGGGGGGGCCTGGCACAGATACGCAGTATTTT. The chain couples TRBV5-4 to TRBJ2-3; 8 bases line up with TRBD2. Per germline, CDR1 SGHNT and CDR2 YYREEE (reference sequence). Trimming at V came to 2 bases and at J to 1 base, leaving 12 bases not matched to a gene. The CDR3 has 18 residues.